Below, 24 T cell receptor beta chains from the same sample are listed, as sequenced in a study of CD8 T cells in Susac syndrome. Reverse transcription used about 0.45 to 1 ug RNA and random hexamers. One entry per CDR3 protein, called by TCRdb with MiXCR from the immunoSEQ multiplex PCR reads. The sample consists of some 250,000 distinct CDR3 sequences, 95% to 97% of them appearing once. The material sequenced was CD4+ T cells from PBMCs. All receptors come from a human donor with Susac syndrome.

This sequence joins TRBV28 and TRBJ2-7; the D gene could be TRBD1 or TRBD2 (6 bases each). V lost 7 bases, J lost 7 bases, and 23 bases lay in between. The germline CDR1 and CDR2 sequences are MDHEN and SYDVKM. CDR3 length: 15 residues. For the CDR3, the DNA is TGTGCCAGCAACGATCCGGGGGCAACTGAACGGGAGCAGTACTTC. Translating it yields CASNDPGATEREQYF.

The rearrangement joins TRBV29-1 to TRBJ1-1; 7 nucleotides align to TRBD1. The CDR3 loop spans 12 amino acids. Unmatched junction bases numbered 5, after V lost 6 bases and J lost 4 bases. Per germline, CDR1 SQVTM and CDR2 ANQGSEA. The CDR3 spells CSVYRGITEAFF. CDR3 in DNA: TGCAGCGTCTACAGGGGCATCACTGAAGCTTTCTTT.

V is TRBV9 and J is TRBJ2-7; 7 positions agree with TRBD1. The germline gives CDR1 SGDLS, CDR2 YYNGEE. V trimming: 4 bases; J trimming: 2 bases; junction bases outside the gene matches: 6. The CDR3 length is 14 residues. CDR3 protein: CASSLQGLPYEQYF. The DNA for the CDR3 is TGTGCCAGCAGCCTACAGGGGCTCCCCTACGAGCAGTACTTC.

The rearrangement links TRBV20-1 to TRBJ2-1; the match to TRBD2 covers 11 bases. J gave up 2 bases and V 8 bases, and 5 bases lay outside the gene matches. The CDR3 has 14 amino acids. CDR1 is DFQATT, CDR2 SNEGSKA, per germline (reference sequence). CDR3 DNA: TGCAGTCCCGCACTAGCGGGAGCCTACAATGAGCAGTTCTTC. Translating gives CSPALAGAYNEQFF.

The chain joins TRBV6-5 to TRBJ1-3, with D tentatively TRBD1 (5 bases). The CDR3 has 16 amino acids. The germline gives CDR1 MNHEY, CDR2 SVGAGI. Deletions cut 2 bases from V and 0 bases from J, with 11 bases between. CDR3 sequence (DNA): TGTGCCAGCAGTTACACCGGACAAAGCTCTGGAAACACCATATATTTT. Residues: CASSYTGQSSGNTIYF.

The chain has TRBV15 and TRBJ2-2; D is undetermined. Between the trimmed V and J ends, which lost 5 bases and 13 bases, there was a span of 17 bases. The length of the CDR3 is 13 residues. Germline-derived CDR1 and CDR2 are LNHNV and YYDKDF (reference sequence). The CDR3 loop reads CATSRARSLRLFF. CDR3 in DNA: TGTGCCACCAGCCGAGCCCGCAGTCTTAGGCTGTTTTTT.

The rearrangement links TRBV5-1 to TRBJ2-4; 9 bases fit TRBD2. V was pared by 2 bases and J by 4 bases, with 7 bases of the junction left unmatched. This CDR3 contains 16 residues. Germline CDR1 and CDR2: SGHRS and YFSETQ. Here the CDR3 reads CASSLGTSFTKNIQYF. The CDR3 DNA is TGCGCCAGCAGCTTAGGGACTAGCTTCACGAAAAACATTCAGTACTTC.

The CDR3 coding sequence is TGCAGCGTTGGGATTTACACTGAAGCTTTCTTT. Encoded protein: CSVGIYTEAFF. The V and J genes are TRBV29-1 and TRBJ1-1; D gene unclear. V gave up 4 bases and J gave up 3 bases, with 6 bases separating them. CDR3 length: 11 amino acids. Germline lookup yields CDR1 SQVTM and CDR2 ANQGSEA.

J is TRBJ2-7 and V is TRBV4-1; D is uncertain. V was pared by 4 bases and J by 5 bases, with 9 bases between. This CDR3 spans 12 amino acids. The germline CDR1 and CDR2 sequences are MGHRA and YSYEKL. CDR3 bases: TGCGCCAGCAGCCCATCACCTCACGAGCAGTACTTC. Amino acid sequence: CASSPSPHEQYF.

DNA for the CDR3: TGTGCCAGCAGCTTAAAGGTATGGGGGACCGCCAGCCTGAACACTGAAGCTTTCTTT. Translated, it gives CASSLKVWGTASLNTEAFF. The chain employs TRBV7-9 and TRBJ1-1; the D gene is possibly TRBD1 (5 bases). Germline-derived CDR1 and CDR2 are SEHNR and FQNEAQ (reference sequence). CDR3 length: 19 residues. Trimming pared 2 bases from V and 0 bases from J, leaving 22 bases between.

The gene calls are TRBV11-3 and TRBJ2-3, with TRBD2 matching 8 bases. This CDR3 is 14 amino acids long. J gave up 2 bases and V 8 bases, and 6 bases lay outside the gene matches. Germline V gives CDR1 SGHNT, CDR2 YENEEA. The CDR3 protein is CASSPGGITDTQYF. The DNA of the CDR3 is TGTGCCAGCTCCCCGGGAGGGATCACAGATACGCAGTATTTT.

The chain links TRBV20-1 to TRBJ2-7, with 14 bases aligning to TRBD2. V shed 2 bases, J shed 0 bases, and the junction held 12 bases outside the gene matches. Germline V gene lookup returns CDR1 DFQATT and CDR2 SNEGSKA (reference sequence). The CDR3 has 19 residues. The CDR3 nucleotides are TGCAGTGCTAGACCCAGGGAGACTAGCGGGAGGGGGAACTCCTACGAGCAGTACTTC. Protein product: CSARPRETSGRGNSYEQYF.

This rearrangement joins TRBV29-1 to TRBJ2-5; tentatively, D is TRBD2 (5 bases). Between the trimmed V and J ends, which lost 4 bases and 7 bases, there was a span of 19 bases. The CDR3 totals 14 residues. CDR1 SQVTM and CDR2 ANQGSEA come from the germline V gene. CDR3 region: CSVVWTTPRGTQYF. CDR3 nucleotides: TGCAGCGTTGTCTGGACGACACCACGGGGGACCCAGTACTTC.

This chain connects TRBV9 to TRBJ2-2, with 8 nucleotides matching TRBD1. V was clipped by 3 bases and J by 7 bases; unmatched bases: 11. The CDR3 consists of 16 residues. Germline assignment: CDR1 SGDLS and CDR2 YYNGEE. This chain's CDR3 is CASSAVDRAWGGELFF. The CDR3 DNA reads as TGTGCCAGCAGCGCCGTGGACAGGGCGTGGGGCGGGGAGCTGTTTTTT.

The rearrangement joins TRBV27 to TRBJ1-2; 7 positions agree with TRBD1. After removal of 5 bases from V and 6 bases from J, the junction contained 9 bases not matched to a gene. This CDR3 comprises 14 residues. Germline loops: CDR1 MNHEY, CDR2 SMNVEV (reference sequence). CDR3 coding DNA: TGTGCCAGCAGTACAAGTACAGGGGTCCATGGCTACACCTTC. Translated, it gives CASSTSTGVHGYTF.

The CDR3: CAWSEDGGLAKNIQYF. DNA for the CDR3: TGTGCCTGGAGTGAGGACGGGGGCCTAGCCAAAAACATTCAGTACTTC. The rearrangement links TRBV30 to TRBJ2-4; D is perhaps TRBD1 or TRBD2 (6 bases each). V dropped 1 base and J dropped 0 bases, with 13 bases sitting between them. The germline V gene has CDR1 GTSNPN and CDR2 SVGIG (reference sequence). This CDR3 is built from 16 residues.

The chain combines TRBV30 with TRBJ2-7; D might be TRBD2 (5 bases). V was pared by 4 bases and J by 3 bases, with 16 bases between. The CDR3 sequence is 14 residues long. From germline, CDR1 is GTSNPN and CDR2 SVGIG (reference sequence). This chain's CDR3 is CAWTPSFHGYEQYF. In DNA form, the CDR3 reads TGTGCCTGGACCCCTAGCTTCCATGGCTACGAGCAGTACTTC.

The gene calls are TRBV29-1 and TRBJ2-7, with TRBD1 matching over 10 bases. The CDR3 contains 13 residues. CDR1 is SQVTM, CDR2 ANQGSEA, per germline. The trim removed 4 bases at V and 6 bases at J, leaving 6 bases unmatched. This chain's CDR3 is CSVGGGQGFEQYF. DNA for the CDR3: TGCAGCGTTGGAGGGGGACAGGGGTTCGAGCAGTACTTC.

This chain joins TRBV15 and TRBJ2-1; D gene ambiguous. Germline lookup yields CDR1 LNHNV and CDR2 YYDKDF (reference sequence). CDR3 size: 10 residues. Between the trimmed V and J ends, which lost 3 bases and 8 bases, there was a span of 2 bases. The CDR3 nucleotides are TGTGCCACCAGCAGTGATGAGCAGTTCTTC. It is translated as CATSSDEQFF.

The genes are TRBV7-2 and TRBJ2-3; D is unclear. The germline CDR1 and CDR2 sequences are SGHTA and FQGNSA. There are 12 residues in the CDR3. Trimming removed 4 bases from V and 6 bases from J, with 8 bases in between. The CDR3 region has the DNA TGTGCCAGCAGCTCACAGAGGGATACGCAGTATTTT. This translates into CASSSQRDTQYF. The whole variable domain, filled in from reference TRBV7-2 and TRBJ2-3, reads GAGVSQSPSNKVTEKGKDVELRCDPISGHTALYWYRQSLGQGLEFLIYFQGNSAPDKSGLPSDRFSAERTGGSVSTLTIQRTQQEDSAVYLCASSSQRDTQYFGPGTRLTVL.

The chain couples TRBV7-2 to TRBJ2-1; 8 bases are shared with TRBD2. The CDR3 is 16 amino acids. Losses at the gene ends were 1 base for V and 4 bases for J; bases not matched to a gene: 6. Germline V CDR1 and CDR2: SGHTA, FQGNSA. The CDR3 loop is CASSLVATSVYNEQFF. The CDR3 DNA reads as TGTGCCAGCAGCTTAGTGGCGACTAGCGTGTACAATGAGCAGTTCTTC.

This chain uses TRBV20-1 with TRBJ2-1, with TRBD2 as a possible D gene (5 bases). Trimming took 1 base from V and 3 from J, leaving 13 bases between them. This CDR3 contains 15 residues. The germline V gene has CDR1 DFQATT and CDR2 SNEGSKA (reference sequence). The CDR3 bases are TGCAGTGCTAGAGGTCAGTTAGCGAGCTACAATGAGCAGTTCTTC. Translation: CSARGQLASYNEQFF.

CDR3 protein: CASSMTGPFNEQFF. In DNA, the CDR3 is TGCGCCAGCAGCATGACGGGTCCGTTCAATGAGCAGTTCTTC. This chain uses TRBV5-1 with TRBJ2-1; no reliable D call. The V end was cut by 4 bases, the J end by 6 bases, with 14 bases between. This CDR3 is built from 14 residues. Germline V gene lookup returns CDR1 SGHRS and CDR2 YFSETQ.

The chain joins TRBV9 to TRBJ1-2; D is uncertain. Trimming took off 4 bases at V and 2 bases at J, with 12 bases between the two ends. The CDR3 contains 14 residues. Germline V gene data show CDR1 as SGDLS and CDR2 as YYNGEE. CDR3: CASSPRTLNYGYTF. CDR3 sequence (DNA): TGTGCCAGCAGCCCAAGGACGTTGAACTATGGCTACACCTTC.